This TCR beta chain was captured in a study of regulatory T cells in long-lasting Graves disease. Broader study findings: When disease was persistent, TRBV28, TRBJ1-2 and TRBJ2-5 were the favored segments.

V lost 5 bases, J lost 3 bases, and 7 bases stayed unmatched. The CDR3 is 15 residues long. In germline, CDR1 is MDHEN, CDR2 SYDVKM. Arm-PCR of CDR3 regions and iRepertoire HTBI primers were used to build TCR beta libraries. Via MiXCR, TCRdb re-called the multiplex PCR reads, giving one row per CDR3 protein. The table lists over 350,000 distinct CDR3 sequences, 14% of them singletons. Specified time point: newly diagnosed GD, antithyroid drugs for less than 3 months. The TCR library was prepared using RNA isolated from PBMCs. This clonotype occurred many times. Its specificity is unknown. The sample was also reused in another study, on T cells in Graves' hyperthyroidism and ophthalmopathy.

Specimen: peripheral blood mononuclear cells (PBMCs), collected at new diagnosis, from a patient treated with antithyroid drugs. The clonotype originates from a woman between 45 and 60 years old with Graves disease. J is TRBJ2-1 and V is TRBV28; TRBD2 matches at 7 bases. In DNA form, the CDR3 reads TGTGCCAGCAGTCTAGCGGTCGTGGTCTACAATGAGCAGTTCTTC. Protein sequence: CASSLAVVVYNEQFF.